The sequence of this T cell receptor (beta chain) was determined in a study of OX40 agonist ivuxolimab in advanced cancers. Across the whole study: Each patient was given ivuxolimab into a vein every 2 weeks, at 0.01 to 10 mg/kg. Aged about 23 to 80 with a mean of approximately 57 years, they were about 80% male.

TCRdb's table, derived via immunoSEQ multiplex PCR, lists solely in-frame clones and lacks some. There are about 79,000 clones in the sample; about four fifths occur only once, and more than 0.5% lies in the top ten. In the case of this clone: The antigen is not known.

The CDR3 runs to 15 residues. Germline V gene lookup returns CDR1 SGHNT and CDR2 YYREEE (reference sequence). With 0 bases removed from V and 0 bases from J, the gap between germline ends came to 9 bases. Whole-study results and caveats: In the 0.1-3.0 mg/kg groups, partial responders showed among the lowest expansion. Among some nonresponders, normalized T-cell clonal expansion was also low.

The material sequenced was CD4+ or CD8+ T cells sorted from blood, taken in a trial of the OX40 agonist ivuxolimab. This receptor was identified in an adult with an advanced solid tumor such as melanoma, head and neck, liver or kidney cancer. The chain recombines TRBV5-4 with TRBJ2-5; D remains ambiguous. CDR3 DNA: TGTGCCAGCAGCTTGGCCGTGGGTCACCAAGAGACCCAGTACTTC. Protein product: CASSLAVGHQETQYF.